A single T cell receptor beta chain is shown here with its context. Antigen: not known. Data came from immunoSEQ multiplex PCR; TCRdb stores just in-frame clones and leaves some out. Among 45,000 to 60,000 clones listed, 82% were seen once. This sample is part of a study of PD-L1 blockade in urothelial cancer. Time point indicated: pretreatment peripheral blood. Germline-derived CDR1 and CDR2 are SNHLY and FYNNEI. This CDR3 comprises 15 residues. Trimming left V 0 bases short and J 1 base short, with 9 bases between. Study observations and caveats: Below-median pretreatment blood TCR clonality was associated with improved progression-free and overall survival.

The clonotype comes from a man in his fifties or sixties with urothelial cancer. The material sequenced was PBMCs, taken around atezolizumab (anti-PD-L1) treatment. The gene calls are TRBV2 and TRBJ1-1; TRBD1 might be the D (6 bases). This CDR3 is CASSEAGTWNTEAFF. DNA for the CDR3: TGTGCCAGCAGTGAAGCCGGGACATGGAACACTGAAGCTTTCTTT. Using reference TRBV2 and TRBJ1-1 for the parts outside the CDR3, the full variable domain is EPEVTQTPSHQVTQMGQEVILRCVPISNHLYFYWYRQILGQKVEFLVSFYNNEISEKSEIFDDQFSVERPDGSNFTLKIRSTKLEDSAMYFCASSEAGTWNTEAFFGQGTRLTVV.